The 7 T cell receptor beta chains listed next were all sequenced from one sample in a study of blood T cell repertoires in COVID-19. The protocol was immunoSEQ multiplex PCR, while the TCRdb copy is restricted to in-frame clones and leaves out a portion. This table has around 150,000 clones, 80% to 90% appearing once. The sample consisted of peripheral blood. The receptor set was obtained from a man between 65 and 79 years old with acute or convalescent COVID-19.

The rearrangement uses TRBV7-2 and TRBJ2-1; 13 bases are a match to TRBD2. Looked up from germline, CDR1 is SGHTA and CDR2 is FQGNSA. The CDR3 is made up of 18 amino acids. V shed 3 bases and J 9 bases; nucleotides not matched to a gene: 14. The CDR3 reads CASSFTSGRAVLVPEQFF. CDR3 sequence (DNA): TGTGCCAGCAGCTTCACTAGCGGGAGGGCCGTACTAGTCCCTGAGCAGTTCTTC.

The chain's CDR3 is CASSLEGLSYNEQFF. The CDR3 DNA reads TGCGCCAGCAGCCTGGAGGGACTATCATACAATGAGCAGTTCTTC. The genes are TRBV5-1 and TRBJ2-1; 7 bases are a match to TRBD2. V shed 4 bases, J shed 4 bases, and the junction held 8 bases outside the gene matches. CDR3 length equals 15 residues. Germline CDR1 and CDR2: SGHRS and YFSETQ.

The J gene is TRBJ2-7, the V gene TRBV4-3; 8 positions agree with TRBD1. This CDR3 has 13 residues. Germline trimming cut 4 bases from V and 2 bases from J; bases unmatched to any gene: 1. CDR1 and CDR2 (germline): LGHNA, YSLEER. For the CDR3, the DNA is TGCGCCAGCAGCCGGGACAGGACCTACGAGCAGTACTTC. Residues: CASSRDRTYEQYF.

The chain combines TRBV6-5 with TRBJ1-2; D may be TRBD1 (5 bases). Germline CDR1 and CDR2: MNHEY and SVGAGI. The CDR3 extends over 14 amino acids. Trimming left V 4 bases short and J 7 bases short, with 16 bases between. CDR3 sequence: CASSFTQGASGYTF. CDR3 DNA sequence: TGTGCCAGCAGTTTCACTCAAGGGGCAAGTGGCTACACCTTC.

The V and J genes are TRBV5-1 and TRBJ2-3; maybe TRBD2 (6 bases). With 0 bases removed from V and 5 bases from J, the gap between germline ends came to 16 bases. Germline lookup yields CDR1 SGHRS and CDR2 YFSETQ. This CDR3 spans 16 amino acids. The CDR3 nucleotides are TGCGCCAGCAGCTTGGTTTCGGGGCTCGGGGGAGATACGCAGTATTTT. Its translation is CASSLVSGLGGDTQYF.

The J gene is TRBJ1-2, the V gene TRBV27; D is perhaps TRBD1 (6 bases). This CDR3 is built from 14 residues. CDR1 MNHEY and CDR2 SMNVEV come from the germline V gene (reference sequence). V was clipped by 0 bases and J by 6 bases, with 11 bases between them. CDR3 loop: CASSLSGRGNGYTF. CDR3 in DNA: TGTGCCAGCAGTTTATCTGGCAGGGGCAATGGCTACACCTTC.

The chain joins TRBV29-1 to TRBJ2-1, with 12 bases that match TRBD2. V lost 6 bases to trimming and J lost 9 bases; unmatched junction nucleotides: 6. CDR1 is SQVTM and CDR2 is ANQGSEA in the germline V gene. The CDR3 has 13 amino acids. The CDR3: CSVGTSGSGEQFF. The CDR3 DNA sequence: TGCAGCGTGGGGACTAGCGGGTCGGGTGAGCAGTTCTTC.